This T cell receptor beta chain was sequenced during a study of cytomegalovirus exposure and HLA in healthy donors. This clone was detected only a few times. The antigen is undetermined. This PCR relied on a set of 60 Vbeta primers and 13 Jbeta primers. Generated by immunoSEQ multiplex PCR, the TCRdb table keeps only in-frame clones and is missing some. The sample consists of approximately 82,000 clones, around 10% of them appearing once. Study-level findings and limits: Presence/absence results assume similar sequencing depth per donor, which may not hold. Earlier analysis looked at TCR beta V segments, and most were productive about 90% or about 30% of the time. Reports state that TCR beta sequences accurately predicted most subjects' HLA-A and HLA-B alleles.

Germline assignment: CDR1 SGHRS and CDR2 YFSETQ. After removal of 4 bases from V and 5 bases from J, the junction contained 7 bases not matched to a gene. The CDR3 length is 15 residues. The sequenced material came from PBMCs. The rearrangement links TRBV5-1 to TRBJ2-3, with 10 bases aligning to TRBD2. This sequence was found in a man between 60 and 75 years old in good health and CMV-seropositive. The CDR3 loop is CASSPLAGAVDTQYF. In nucleotides, the CDR3 is TGCGCCAGCAGCCCTCTAGCGGGAGCGGTAGATACGCAGTATTTT.